This record looks at one T cell receptor beta chain sequence and its context. The sample is drawn from a study of T cell responses to AZD1222 COVID-19 vaccine. J was trimmed by 7 bases and V by 3 bases; bases with no gene match: 5. Germline CDR1 and CDR2: SGHNT and YYREEE (reference sequence). CDR3 length equals 13 residues. The repertoire was sequenced with immunoSEQ multiplex PCR; TCRdb's copy has only in-frame clones and lacks some. Among about 130,000 clones listed, roughly nine tenths were seen once. This chain uses TRBV5-4 with TRBJ1-2, with 8 positions matching TRBD1. The clonotype was recovered from an adult in good health. The sample here was peripheral blood, taken on day 0 of AZD1222 vaccination. Here the CDR3 reads CASSSGGAIGYTF. In DNA, the CDR3 is TGTGCCAGCAGCTCAGGGGGCGCGATTGGCTACACCTTC.